The clone carrying this T cell receptor beta chain was observed a handful of times. Antigen: not known. The data derive from a study of T cell repertoires in cytomegalovirus infection. The CDR3 spans 16 residues. Trimming took 5 bases from V and 8 from J, leaving 22 bases between them. Germline V lookup: CDR1 LNHDA, CDR2 SQIVND (reference sequence). Using its own MiXCR run on the reads, TCRdb lists one record per CDR3 protein. The sample records fewer than 250,000 distinct CDR3 sequences, under 25% being singletons. Study-wide findings and caveats: Using cumulative public TCR beta family frequency, the authors identified those who carried CMV together with the relevant HLA.

Sequenced sample: CD8+ T cells from PBMCs. The rearrangement uses TRBV19 and TRBJ2-4; D gene ambiguous. This TCR derives from a human donor in good health (CMV status not recorded). Some clones in this sample may be carry-over from other donors' samples. The DNA of the CDR3 is TGTGCCAGTAGTGAATACCCAAAATCGCTTTGGGACATTCAGTACTTC. Its protein is CASSEYPKSLWDIQYF. Full variable domain (outside the CDR3, taken from reference TRBV19 and TRBJ2-4): DGGITQSPKYLFRKEGQNVTLSCEQNLNHDAMYWYRQDPGQGLRLIYYSQIVNDFQKGDIAEGYSVSREKKESFPLTVTSAQKNPTAFYLCASSEYPKSLWDIQYFGAGTRLSVL.